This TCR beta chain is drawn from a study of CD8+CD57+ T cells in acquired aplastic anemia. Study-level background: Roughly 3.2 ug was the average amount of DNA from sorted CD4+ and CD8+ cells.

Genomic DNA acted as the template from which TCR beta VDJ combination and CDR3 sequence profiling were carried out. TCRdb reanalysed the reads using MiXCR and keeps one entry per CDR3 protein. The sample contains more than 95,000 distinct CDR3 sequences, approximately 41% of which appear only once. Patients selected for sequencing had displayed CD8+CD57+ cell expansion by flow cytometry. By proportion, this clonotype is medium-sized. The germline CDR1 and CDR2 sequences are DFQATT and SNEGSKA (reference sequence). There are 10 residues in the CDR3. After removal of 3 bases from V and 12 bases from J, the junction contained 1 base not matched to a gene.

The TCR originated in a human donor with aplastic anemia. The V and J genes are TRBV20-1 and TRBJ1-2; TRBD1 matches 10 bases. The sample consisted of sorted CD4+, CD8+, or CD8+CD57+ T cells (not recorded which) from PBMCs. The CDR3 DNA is TGCAGTGCTAGGGGACAGGGGCACACCTTC. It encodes CSARGQGHTF.